The source of this TCR beta chain is a study of cytomegalovirus exposure and HLA in healthy donors. On the study more broadly: Early release data held 85 million or so unique TCRs from HLA-typed donors.

Study conclusions and caveats: A few chains linked to CMV were shown in vitro to be specific for CMV antigens. As a later analysis showed, a missense DCLRE1C variant was linked to trimming of TCR beta V- and J-genes.

Notes on this clone: Its antigen remains unidentified.

The study ran its PCR with 60 Vbeta and 13 Jbeta primers. Method: immunoSEQ multiplex PCR; TCRdb's copy keeps in-frame clones and lacks some. Of approximately 140,000 clones detected, approximately 82% appear once; the ten largest clones hold roughly 2.1%. The ends were cut back, 10 bases at V and 8 bases at J, with 11 bases in the middle. This CDR3 is 10 amino acids long. CDR1 MNHNS and CDR2 SASEGT come from the germline V gene. Input material: PBMCs. The source of this sequence is a woman between 35 and 50 years old in good health and CMV-seronegative. The chain employs TRBV6-1 and TRBJ1-1, with D possibly TRBD1 on 5 matching bases. CDR3 region: CAIRQFEAFF. The CDR3 bases are TGTGCCATCCGACAGTTCGAAGCTTTCTTT.